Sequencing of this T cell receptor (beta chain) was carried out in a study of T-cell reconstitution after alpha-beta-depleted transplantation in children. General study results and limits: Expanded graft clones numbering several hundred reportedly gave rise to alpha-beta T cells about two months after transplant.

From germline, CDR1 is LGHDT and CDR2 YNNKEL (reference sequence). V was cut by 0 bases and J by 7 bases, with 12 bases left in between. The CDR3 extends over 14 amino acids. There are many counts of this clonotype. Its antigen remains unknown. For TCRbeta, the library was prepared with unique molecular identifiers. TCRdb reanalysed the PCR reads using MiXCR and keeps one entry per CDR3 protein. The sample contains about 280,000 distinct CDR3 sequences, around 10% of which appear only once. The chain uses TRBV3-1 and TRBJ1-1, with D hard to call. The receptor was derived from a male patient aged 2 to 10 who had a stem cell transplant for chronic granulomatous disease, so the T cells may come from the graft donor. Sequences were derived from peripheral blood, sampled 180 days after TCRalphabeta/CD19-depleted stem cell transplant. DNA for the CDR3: TGTGCCAGCAGCCAAGATAATTGGGCGGGTGAAGCTTTCTTT. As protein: CASSQDNWAGEAFF.